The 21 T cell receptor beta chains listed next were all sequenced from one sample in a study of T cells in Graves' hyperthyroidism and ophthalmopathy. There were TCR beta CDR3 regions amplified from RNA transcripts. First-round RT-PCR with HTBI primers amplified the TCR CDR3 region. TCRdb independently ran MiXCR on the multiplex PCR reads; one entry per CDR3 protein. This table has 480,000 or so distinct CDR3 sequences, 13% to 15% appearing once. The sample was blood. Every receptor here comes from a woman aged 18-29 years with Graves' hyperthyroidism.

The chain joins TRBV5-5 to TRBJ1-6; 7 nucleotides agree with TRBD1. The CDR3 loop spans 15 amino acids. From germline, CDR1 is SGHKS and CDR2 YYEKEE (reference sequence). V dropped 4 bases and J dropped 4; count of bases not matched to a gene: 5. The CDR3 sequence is CASSARQGYNSPLHF. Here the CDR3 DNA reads TGTGCCAGCAGCGCAAGACAGGGTTATAATTCACCCCTCCACTTT.

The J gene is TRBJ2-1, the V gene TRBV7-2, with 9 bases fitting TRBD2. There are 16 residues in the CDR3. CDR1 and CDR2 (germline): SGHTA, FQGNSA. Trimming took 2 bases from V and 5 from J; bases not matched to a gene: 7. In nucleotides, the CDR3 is TGTGCCAGCAGCTTATTTGGTAGCGGGAGCCACAATGAGCAGTTCTTC. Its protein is CASSLFGSGSHNEQFF.

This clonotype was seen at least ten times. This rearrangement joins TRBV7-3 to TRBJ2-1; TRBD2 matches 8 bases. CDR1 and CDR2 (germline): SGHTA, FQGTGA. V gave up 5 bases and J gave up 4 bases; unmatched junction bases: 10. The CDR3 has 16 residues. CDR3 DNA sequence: TGTGCCAGCAGCCCAACCGGACTAGCTTCGTACAATGAGCAGTTCTTC. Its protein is CASSPTGLASYNEQFF.

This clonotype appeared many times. This CDR3 is CASSLDHRPRGGTGELFF. Written as DNA, the CDR3 is TGTGCCAGCAGCTTAGATCACAGACCCCGCGGAGGGACCGGGGAGCTGTTTTTT. V is TRBV11-2 and J is TRBJ2-2, with D tentatively TRBD2 (6 bases). Germline assignment: CDR1 SGHAT and CDR2 FQNNGV. V lost 0 bases to trimming and J lost 5 bases, with 19 bases between them. This CDR3 is built from 18 residues.

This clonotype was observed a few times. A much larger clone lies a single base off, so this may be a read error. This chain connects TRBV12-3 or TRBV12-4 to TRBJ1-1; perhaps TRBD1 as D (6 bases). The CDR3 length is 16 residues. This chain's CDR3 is CASTSGVGGKNAEAFF. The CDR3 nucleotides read TGTGCCAGCACCTCCGGCGTGGGGGGCAAGAACGCTGAAGCTTTCTTT.

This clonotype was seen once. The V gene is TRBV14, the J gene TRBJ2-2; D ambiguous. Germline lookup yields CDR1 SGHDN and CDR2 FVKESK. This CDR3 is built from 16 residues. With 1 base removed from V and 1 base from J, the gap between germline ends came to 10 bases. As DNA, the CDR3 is TGTGCCAGCAGCCAAGTTTGGTCAGGGAACACCGGGGAGCTGTTTTTT. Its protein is CASSQVWSGNTGELFF.

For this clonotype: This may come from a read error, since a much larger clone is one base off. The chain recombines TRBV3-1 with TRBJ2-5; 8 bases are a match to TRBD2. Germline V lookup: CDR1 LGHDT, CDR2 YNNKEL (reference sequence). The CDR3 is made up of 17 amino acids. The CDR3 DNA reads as TGTGACAGCAGCCAAGATTTGGGACTAGTAATACAAGAGACCCAGTACTTC. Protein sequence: CDSSQDLGLVIQETQYF.

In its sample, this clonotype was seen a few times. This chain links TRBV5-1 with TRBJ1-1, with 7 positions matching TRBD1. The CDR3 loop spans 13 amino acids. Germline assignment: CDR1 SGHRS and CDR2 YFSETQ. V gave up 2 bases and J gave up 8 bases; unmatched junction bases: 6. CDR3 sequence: CASSFQGEPEAFF. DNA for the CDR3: TGCGCCAGCAGCTTCCAGGGGGAACCCGAAGCTTTCTTT.

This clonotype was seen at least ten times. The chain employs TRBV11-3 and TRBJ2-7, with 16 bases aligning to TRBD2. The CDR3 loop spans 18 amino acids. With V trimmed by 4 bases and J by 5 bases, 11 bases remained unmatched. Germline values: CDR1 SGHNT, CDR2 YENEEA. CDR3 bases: TGTGCCAGCAGCTCTCCGGGACTAGCGGGAGGGCCCCTGGACGAGCAGTACTTC. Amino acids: CASSSPGLAGGPLDEQYF.

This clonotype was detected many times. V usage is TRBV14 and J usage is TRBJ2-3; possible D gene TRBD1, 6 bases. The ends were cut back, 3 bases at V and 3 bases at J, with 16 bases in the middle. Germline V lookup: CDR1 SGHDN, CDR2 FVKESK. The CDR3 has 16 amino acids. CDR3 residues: CASSHIAPGVTDTQYF. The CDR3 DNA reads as TGTGCCAGCAGCCACATTGCCCCAGGGGTAACAGATACGCAGTATTTT.

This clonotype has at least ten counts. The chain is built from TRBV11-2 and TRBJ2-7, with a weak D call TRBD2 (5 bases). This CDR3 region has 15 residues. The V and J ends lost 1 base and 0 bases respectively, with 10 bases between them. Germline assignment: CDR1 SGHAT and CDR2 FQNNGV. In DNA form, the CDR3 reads TGTGCCAGCAGCTTAGCGGCGGGTAGCTCCTACGAGCAGTACTTC. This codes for CASSLAAGSSYEQYF.

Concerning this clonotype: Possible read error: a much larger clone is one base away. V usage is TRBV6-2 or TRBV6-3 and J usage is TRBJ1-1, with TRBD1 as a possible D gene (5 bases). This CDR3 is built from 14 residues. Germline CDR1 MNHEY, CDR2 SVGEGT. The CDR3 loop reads CTSSPQPDSGEAFF. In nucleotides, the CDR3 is TGTACCAGCAGTCCCCAACCCGACAGCGGGGAAGCTTTCTTT.

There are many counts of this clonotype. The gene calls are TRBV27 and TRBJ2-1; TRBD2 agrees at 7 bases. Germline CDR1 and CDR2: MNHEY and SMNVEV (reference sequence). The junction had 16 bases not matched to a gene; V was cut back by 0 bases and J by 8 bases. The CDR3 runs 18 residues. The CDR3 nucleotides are TGTGCCAGCAGTTTATCAGGTAGCGGGTTCGTTCTTTGGGATGAGCAGTTCTTC. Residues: CASSLSGSGFVLWDEQFF.

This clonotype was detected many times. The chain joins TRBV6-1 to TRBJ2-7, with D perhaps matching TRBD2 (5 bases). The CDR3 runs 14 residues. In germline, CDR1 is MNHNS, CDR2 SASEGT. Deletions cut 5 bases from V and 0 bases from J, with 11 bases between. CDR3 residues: CASSRGPSSYEQYV. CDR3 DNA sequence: TGTGCCAGCAGTCGAGGGCCGAGCTCCTACGAGCAGTACGTC.

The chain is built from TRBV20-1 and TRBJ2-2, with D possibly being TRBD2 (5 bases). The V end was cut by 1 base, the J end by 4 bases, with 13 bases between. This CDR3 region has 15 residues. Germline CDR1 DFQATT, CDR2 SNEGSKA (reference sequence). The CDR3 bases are TGCAGTGCTAGAGTCCTTTTCGAGGGCACCGGGGAGCTGTTTTTT. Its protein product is CSARVLFEGTGELFF.

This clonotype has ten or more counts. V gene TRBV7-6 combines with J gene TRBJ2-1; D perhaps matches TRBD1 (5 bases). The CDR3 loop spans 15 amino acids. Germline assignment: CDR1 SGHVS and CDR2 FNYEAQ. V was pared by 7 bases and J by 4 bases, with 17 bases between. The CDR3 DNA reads TGTGCCAGCACCGTGACAGAGTATGGGTACAATGAGCAGTTCTTC. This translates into CASTVTEYGYNEQFF.

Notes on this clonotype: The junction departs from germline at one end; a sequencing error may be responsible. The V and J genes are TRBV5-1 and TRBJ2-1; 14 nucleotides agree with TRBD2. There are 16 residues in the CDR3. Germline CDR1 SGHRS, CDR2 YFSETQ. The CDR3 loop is CASSYGTSGSAHEQFF. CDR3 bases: TGTGCCAGCAGCTACGGGACTAGCGGGAGCGCCCATGAGCAGTTCTTC.

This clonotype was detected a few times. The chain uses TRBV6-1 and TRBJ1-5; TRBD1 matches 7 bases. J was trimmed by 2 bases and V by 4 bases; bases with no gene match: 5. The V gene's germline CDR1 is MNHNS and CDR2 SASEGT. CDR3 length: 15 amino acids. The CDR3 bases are TGTGCCAGCAGTGCGACAGGGACCGGCAATCAGCCCCAGCATTTT. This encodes CASSATGTGNQPQHF.

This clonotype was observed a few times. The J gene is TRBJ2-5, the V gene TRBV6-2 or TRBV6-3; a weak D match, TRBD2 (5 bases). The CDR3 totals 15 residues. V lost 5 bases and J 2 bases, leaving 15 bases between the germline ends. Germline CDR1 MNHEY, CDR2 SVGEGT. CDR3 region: CASSITRRGQETQYF. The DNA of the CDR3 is TGTGCCAGCAGTATCACCCGGAGAGGGCAAGAGACCCAGTACTTC.

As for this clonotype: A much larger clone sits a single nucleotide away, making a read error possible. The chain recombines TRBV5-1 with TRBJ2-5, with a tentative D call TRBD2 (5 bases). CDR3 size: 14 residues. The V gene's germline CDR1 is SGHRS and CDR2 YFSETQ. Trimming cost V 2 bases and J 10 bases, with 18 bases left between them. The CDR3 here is CASSFRMDGVIQYF. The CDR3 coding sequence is TGCGCCAGCAGCTTCAGAATGGACGGGGTGATCCAGTACTTC. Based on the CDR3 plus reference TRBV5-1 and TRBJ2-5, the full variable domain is KAGVTQTPRYLIKTRGQQVTLSCSPISGHRSVSWYQQTPGQGLQFLFEYFSETQRNKGNFPGRFSGRQFSNSRSEMNVSTLELGDSALYLCASSFRMDGVIQYFGPGTRLLVL.

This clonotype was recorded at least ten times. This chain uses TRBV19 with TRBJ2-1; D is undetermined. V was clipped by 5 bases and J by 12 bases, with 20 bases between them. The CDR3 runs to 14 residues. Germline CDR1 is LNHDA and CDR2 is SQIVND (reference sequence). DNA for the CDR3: TGTGCCAGTAGTCCGGGCTTCGGGCCAGTTCGGCAGTTCTTC. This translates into CASSPGFGPVRQFF.